The entry below describes one T cell receptor beta chain. Its antigen is unidentified. This entry is derived from a study of cytomegalovirus exposure and HLA in healthy donors. The primer mix had 60 Vbeta and 13 Jbeta primers. Using immunoSEQ multiplex PCR, the repertoire was profiled, and TCRdb retains in-frame clones only, with some absent. In the table there are about 55,000 clones, 70% to 85% of which are singletons. Study-level results: Despite most TCR sequences being rare, some public TCRs occurred in many donors.

Between the trimmed V and J ends, which lost 4 bases and 2 bases, there was a span of 18 bases. CDR1 SGHDT and CDR2 YYEEEE come from the germline V gene. This CDR3 is built from 17 residues. This chain connects TRBV5-6 to TRBJ2-2; perhaps TRBD2 as D (7 bases). Sequenced input: PBMCs. This clonotype was sampled from a man between 25 and 39 years old in good health and CMV-seronegative. The CDR3 reads CASSQLGLGGNTGELFF. As DNA, the CDR3 is TGTGCCAGCAGCCAACTAGGACTAGGGGGTAACACCGGGGAGCTGTTTTTT.